The 5 T cell receptor beta chains reported below all come from one sample, sequenced in a study of T-cell memory formation after mild COVID-19. TCRdb fed the 5' RACE reads into MiXCR, producing one record per CDR3 protein. The sample has 260,000 or so distinct CDR3 sequences; over 15% are singletons. Sequenced sample: PBMCs or a T cell subset sorted from them (not recorded which). The receptors come from a young man who had mild COVID-19 (a few samples of this study predate the infection). Cell type and time point are not known.

This clonotype was detected ten times or more. The rearrangement uses TRBV12-3 or TRBV12-4 and TRBJ2-7; a possible D gene is TRBD2 (6 bases). The V end was cut by 6 bases, the J end by 9 bases, with 15 bases between. There are 12 residues in the CDR3. The CDR3 bases are TGTGCCAGCAGCCAAAGGGGAGGAGGGCAGTACTTC. This gives the protein CASSQRGGGQYF.

This clonotype occurred a few times. This chain connects TRBV5-1 to TRBJ2-5; D remains ambiguous. The CDR3 extends over 15 amino acids. Trimming removed 0 bases from V and 1 base from J, with 10 bases in between. Per the germline V gene, CDR1 is SGHRS and CDR2 is YFSETQ. This CDR3 is CASSLARRPQETQYF. The CDR3 nucleotides are TGCGCCAGCAGCTTGGCTCGGCGGCCCCAAGAGACCCAGTACTTC.

This clonotype was seen more than once but under ten times. The V call is TRBV20-1, the J call TRBJ2-2; 8 bases are shared with TRBD1. The CDR3 totals 13 residues. V lost 4 bases to trimming and J lost 4 bases; unmatched junction nucleotides: 2. Looked up from germline, CDR1 is DFQATT and CDR2 is SNEGSKA (reference sequence). In DNA form, the CDR3 reads TGCAGTGCTAACGACAGGGGCACCGGGGAGCTGTTTTTT. Amino acids: CSANDRGTGELFF.

In its sample, this clonotype was seen a few times. The V gene is TRBV6-5, the J gene TRBJ2-3, with D possibly matching TRBD1 (6 bases). Trimming cost V 5 bases and J 2 bases, with 17 bases left between them. Germline assignment: CDR1 MNHEY and CDR2 SVGAGI. The CDR3 spans 16 residues. The CDR3 loop reads CASSPTPDRYTDTQYF. The CDR3 DNA reads TGTGCCAGCAGTCCTACCCCCGACAGGTACACAGATACGCAGTATTTT.

A few counts support this clonotype. The rearrangement links TRBV7-9 to TRBJ2-7; D unclear. This CDR3 contains 11 residues. The V gene lost 5 bases and the J gene lost 4 bases, with 6 bases spanning the gap. Germline V CDR1 and CDR2: SEHNR, FQNEAQ (reference sequence). This chain's CDR3 is CASSRPYEQYF. CDR3 DNA sequence: TGTGCCAGCAGCCGACCTTACGAGCAGTACTTC.